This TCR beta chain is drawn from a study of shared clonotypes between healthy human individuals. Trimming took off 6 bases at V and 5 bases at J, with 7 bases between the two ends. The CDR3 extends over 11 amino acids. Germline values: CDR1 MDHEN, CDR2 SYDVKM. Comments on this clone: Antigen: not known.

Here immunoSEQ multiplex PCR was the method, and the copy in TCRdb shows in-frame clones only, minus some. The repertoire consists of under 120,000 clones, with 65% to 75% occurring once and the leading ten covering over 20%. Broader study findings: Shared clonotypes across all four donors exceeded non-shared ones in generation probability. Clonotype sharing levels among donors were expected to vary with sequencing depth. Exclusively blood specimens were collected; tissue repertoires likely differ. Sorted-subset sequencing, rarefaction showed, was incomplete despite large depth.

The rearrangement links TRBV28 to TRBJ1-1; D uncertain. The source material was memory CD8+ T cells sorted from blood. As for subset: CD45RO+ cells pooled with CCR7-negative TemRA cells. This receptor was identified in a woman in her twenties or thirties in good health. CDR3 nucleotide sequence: TGTGCCAGCAGCCCATGGACTGAAGCTTTCTTT. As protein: CASSPWTEAFF. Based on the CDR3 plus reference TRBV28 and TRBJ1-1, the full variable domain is DVKVTQSSRYLVKRTGEKVFLECVQDMDHENMFWYRQDPGLGLRLIYFSYDVKMKEKGDIPEGYSVSREKKERFSLILESASTNQTSMYLCASSPWTEAFFGQGTRLTVV.